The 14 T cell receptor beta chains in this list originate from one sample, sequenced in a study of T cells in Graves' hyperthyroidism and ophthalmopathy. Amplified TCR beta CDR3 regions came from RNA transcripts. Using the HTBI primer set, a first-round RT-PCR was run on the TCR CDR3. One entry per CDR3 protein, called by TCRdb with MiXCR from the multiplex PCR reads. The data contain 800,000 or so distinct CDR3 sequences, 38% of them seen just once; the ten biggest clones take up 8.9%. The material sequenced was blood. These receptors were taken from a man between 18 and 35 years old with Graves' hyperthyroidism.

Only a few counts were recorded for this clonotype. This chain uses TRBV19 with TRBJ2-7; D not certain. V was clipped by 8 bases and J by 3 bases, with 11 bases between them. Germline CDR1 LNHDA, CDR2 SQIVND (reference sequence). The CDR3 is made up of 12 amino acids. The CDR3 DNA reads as TGTGCCAGTGAGGACGTCTACTACGAGCAGTACTTC. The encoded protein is CASEDVYYEQYF.

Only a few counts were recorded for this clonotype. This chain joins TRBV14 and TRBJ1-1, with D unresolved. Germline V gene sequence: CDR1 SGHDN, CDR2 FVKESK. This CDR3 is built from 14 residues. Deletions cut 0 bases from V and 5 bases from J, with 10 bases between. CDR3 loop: CASSQDWVKTEAFF. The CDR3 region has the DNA TGTGCCAGCAGCCAAGATTGGGTCAAGACTGAAGCTTTCTTT.

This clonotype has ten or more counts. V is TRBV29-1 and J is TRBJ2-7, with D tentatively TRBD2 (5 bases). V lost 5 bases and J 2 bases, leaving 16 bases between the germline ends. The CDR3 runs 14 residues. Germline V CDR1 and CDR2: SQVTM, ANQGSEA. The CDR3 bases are TGCAGCGTTAAGGAGGTCGGGTTGCCCTACGAGCAGTACTTC. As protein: CSVKEVGLPYEQYF.

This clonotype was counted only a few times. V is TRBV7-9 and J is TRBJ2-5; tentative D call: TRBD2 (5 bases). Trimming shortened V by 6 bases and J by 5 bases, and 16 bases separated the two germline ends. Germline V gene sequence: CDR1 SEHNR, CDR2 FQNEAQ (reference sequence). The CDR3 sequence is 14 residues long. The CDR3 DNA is TGTGCCAGCAGGCCCGGGCCGAGAGGGGAGACCCAGTACTTC. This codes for CASRPGPRGETQYF.

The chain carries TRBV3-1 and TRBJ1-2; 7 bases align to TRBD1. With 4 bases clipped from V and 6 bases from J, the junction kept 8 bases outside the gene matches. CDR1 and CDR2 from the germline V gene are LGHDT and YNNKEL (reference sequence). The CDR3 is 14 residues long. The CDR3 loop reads CASSLHDREDGYTF. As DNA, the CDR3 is TGTGCCAGCAGCCTACATGACAGGGAGGATGGCTACACCTTC. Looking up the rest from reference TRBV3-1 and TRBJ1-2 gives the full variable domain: DTAVSQTPKYLVTQMGNDKSIKCEQNLGHDTMYWYKQDSKKFLKIMFSYNNKELIINETVPNRFSPKSPDKAHLNLHINSLELGDSAVYFCASSLHDREDGYTFGSGTRLTVV.

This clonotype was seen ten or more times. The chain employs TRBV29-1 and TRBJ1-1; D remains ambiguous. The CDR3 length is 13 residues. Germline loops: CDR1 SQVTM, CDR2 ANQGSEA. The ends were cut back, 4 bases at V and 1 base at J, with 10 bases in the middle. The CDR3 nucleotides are TGCAGCGTTGTTAAAGAAACGAACACTGAAGCTTTCTTT. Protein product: CSVVKETNTEAFF.

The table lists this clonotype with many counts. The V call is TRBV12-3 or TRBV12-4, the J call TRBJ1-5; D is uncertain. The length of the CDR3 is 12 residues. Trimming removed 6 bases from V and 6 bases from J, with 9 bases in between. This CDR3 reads CASSHPGQPQHF. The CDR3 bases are TGTGCCAGCAGCCATCCGGGTCAGCCCCAGCATTTT.

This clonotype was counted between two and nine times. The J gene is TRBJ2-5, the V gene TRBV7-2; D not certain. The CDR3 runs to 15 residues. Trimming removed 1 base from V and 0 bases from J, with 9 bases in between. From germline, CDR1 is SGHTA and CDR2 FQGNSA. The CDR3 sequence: CASSLVLRNQETQYF. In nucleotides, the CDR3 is TGTGCCAGCAGCTTAGTATTACGGAACCAAGAGACCCAGTACTTC.

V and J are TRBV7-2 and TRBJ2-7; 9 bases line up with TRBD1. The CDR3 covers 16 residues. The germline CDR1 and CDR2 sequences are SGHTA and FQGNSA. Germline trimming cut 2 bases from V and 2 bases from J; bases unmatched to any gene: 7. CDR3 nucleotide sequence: TGTGCCAGCAGCTTACCGGGACAGGGAATTGCCTACGAGCAGTACTTC. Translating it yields CASSLPGQGIAYEQYF.

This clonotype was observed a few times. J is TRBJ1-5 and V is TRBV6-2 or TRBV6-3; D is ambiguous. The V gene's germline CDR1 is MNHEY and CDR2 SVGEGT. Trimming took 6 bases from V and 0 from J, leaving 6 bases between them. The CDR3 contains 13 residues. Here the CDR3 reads CASRNPSNQPQHF. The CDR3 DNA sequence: TGTGCCAGCAGGAACCCTAGCAATCAGCCCCAGCATTTT.

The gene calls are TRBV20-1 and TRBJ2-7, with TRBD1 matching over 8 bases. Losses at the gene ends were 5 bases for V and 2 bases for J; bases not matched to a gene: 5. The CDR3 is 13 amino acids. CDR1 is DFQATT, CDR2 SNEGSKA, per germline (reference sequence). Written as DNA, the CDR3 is TGCAGTGCTGTGGACAGGGCCCCCTACGAGCAGTACTTC. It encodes CSAVDRAPYEQYF.

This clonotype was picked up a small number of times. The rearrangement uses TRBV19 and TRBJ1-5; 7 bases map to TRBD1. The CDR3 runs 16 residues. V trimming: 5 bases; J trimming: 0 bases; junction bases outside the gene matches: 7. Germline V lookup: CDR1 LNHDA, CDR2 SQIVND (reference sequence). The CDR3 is CASSAGQSHSNQPQHF. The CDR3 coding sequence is TGTGCCAGTAGTGCGGGACAGAGTCATAGCAATCAGCCCCAGCATTTT.

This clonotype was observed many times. The CDR3 nucleotides are TGTGCCACCTCCACGACAGCCACGAACACCGGGGAGCTGTTTTTT. Protein product: CATSTTATNTGELFF. The chain uses TRBV24-1 and TRBJ2-2; TRBD1 is a possible D gene (5 bases). CDR1 and CDR2 from the germline V gene are KGHDR and SFDVKD. There are 15 residues in the CDR3. The ends were cut back, 9 bases at V and 0 bases at J, with 13 bases in the middle.

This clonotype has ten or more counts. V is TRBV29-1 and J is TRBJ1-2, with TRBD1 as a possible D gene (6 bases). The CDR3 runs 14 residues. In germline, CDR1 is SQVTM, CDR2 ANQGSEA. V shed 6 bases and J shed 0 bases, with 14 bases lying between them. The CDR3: CSVHDRQANYGYTF. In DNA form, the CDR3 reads TGCAGCGTCCACGACAGGCAAGCTAACTATGGCTACACCTTC.